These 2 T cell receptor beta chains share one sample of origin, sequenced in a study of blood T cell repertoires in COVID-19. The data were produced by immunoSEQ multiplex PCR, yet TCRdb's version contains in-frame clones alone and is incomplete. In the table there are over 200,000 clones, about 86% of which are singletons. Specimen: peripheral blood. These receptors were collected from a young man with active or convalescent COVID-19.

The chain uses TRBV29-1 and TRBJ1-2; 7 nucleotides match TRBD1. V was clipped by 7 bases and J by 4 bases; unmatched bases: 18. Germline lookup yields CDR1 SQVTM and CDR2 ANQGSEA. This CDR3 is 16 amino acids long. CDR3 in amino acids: CSADVWGEDRVYGYTF. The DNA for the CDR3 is TGCAGCGCCGATGTGTGGGGGGAAGACAGGGTCTATGGCTACACCTTC. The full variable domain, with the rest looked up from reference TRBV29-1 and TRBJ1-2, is SAVISQKPSRDICQRGTSLTIQCQVDSQVTMMFWYRQQPGQSLTLIATANQGSEATYESGFVIDKFPISRPNLTFSTLTVSNMSPEDSSIYLCSADVWGEDRVYGYTFGSGTRLTVV.

The DNA of the CDR3 is TGTGCCAGTAGTACCCGGGGACAGGGGAGGACTGAAGCTTTCTTT. Its protein product is CASSTRGQGRTEAFF. The chain recombines TRBV19 with TRBJ1-1; 10 bases match TRBD1. Germline lookup yields CDR1 LNHDA and CDR2 SQIVND (reference sequence). This CDR3 spans 15 amino acids. The trim removed 4 bases at V and 5 bases at J, leaving 7 bases unmatched.